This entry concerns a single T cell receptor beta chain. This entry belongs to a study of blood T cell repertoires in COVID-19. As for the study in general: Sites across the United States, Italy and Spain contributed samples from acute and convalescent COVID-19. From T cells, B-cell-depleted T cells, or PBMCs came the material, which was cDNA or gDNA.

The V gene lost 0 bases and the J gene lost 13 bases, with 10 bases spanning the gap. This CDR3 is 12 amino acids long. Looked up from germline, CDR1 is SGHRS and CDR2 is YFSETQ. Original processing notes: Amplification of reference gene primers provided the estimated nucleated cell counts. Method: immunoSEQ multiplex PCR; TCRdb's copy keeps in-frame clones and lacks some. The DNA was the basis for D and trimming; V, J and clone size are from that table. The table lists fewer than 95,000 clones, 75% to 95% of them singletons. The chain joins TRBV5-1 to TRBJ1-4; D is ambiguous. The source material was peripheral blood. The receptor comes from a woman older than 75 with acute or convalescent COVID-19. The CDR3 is CASSLEFQILFF. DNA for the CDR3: TGCGCCAGCAGCTTGGAATTCCAGATACTGTTTTTT.